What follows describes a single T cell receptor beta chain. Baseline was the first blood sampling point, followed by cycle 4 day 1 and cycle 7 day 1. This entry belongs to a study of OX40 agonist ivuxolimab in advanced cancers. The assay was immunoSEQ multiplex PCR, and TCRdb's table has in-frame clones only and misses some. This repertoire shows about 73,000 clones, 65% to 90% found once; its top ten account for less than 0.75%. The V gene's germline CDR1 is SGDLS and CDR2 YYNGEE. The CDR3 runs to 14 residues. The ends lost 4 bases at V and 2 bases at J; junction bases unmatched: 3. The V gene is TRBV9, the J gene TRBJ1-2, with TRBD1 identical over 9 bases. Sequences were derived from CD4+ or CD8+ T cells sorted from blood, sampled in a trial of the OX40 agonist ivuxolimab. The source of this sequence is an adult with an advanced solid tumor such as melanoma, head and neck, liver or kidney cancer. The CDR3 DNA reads TGTGCCAGCAGCCGGACAGGGGCAAACTATGGCTACACCTTC. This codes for CASSRTGANYGYTF.